This T cell receptor (beta chain) came from a study of blood T cell repertoires in COVID-19. Study at large: PBMCs, B-cell-depleted T cells, or T cells provided the cDNA or gDNA that made up the material.

The CDR3 runs to 15 residues. Germline V gives CDR1 SGHTA, CDR2 FQGNSA. With 5 bases clipped from V and 0 bases from J, the junction kept 2 bases outside the gene matches. Original handling: Amplification of reference gene primers provided the estimated nucleated cell counts. Method: immunoSEQ multiplex PCR; TCRdb's copy keeps in-frame clones and lacks some. V and J calls plus clone size are reproduced from that table; the DNA served to infer D and trimming. The sample consists of 110,000 to 150,000 clones, 70% to 80% of them appearing once. The rearrangement links TRBV7-2 to TRBJ1-5; 9 positions match TRBD1. The sample taken for sequencing was peripheral blood. The clonotype comes from a man aged 60 to 69 with acute or convalescent COVID-19. Here the CDR3 reads CASSGQGYSNQPQHF. In DNA, the CDR3 is TGTGCCAGCAGCGGACAGGGGTATAGCAATCAGCCCCAGCATTTT.